This T cell receptor (beta chain) is drawn from a study of PD-L1 blockade in urothelial cancer. At the level of the study: Blood was evaluated 3 weeks (second dose) and 6 weeks after therapy began.

About this clone: Its antigen is currently unknown.

Points from the study as a whole: Durable benefit was linked to greater 3-week expansion of tumor-associated blood clones.

Measured with immunoSEQ multiplex PCR; TCRdb has only the in-frame clones, and not every one. The sample has under 55,000 clones, roughly 86% seen once; the top ten hold less than 15%. Documented time point: peripheral blood 6 weeks after treatment start. There were between 1 and 8 samples from each patient, taken pretreatment and on-treatment. This sample comprised PBMCs, obtained around atezolizumab (anti-PD-L1) treatment. This TCR came from a man aged 60 to 75 with urothelial cancer.

In DNA, the CDR3 is TGTGCCAGTAGTATAGAGGGTAGCGGCTACTACAATGAGCAGTTCTTC. This sequence encodes CASSIEGSGYYNEQFF. The chain joins TRBV19 to TRBJ2-1; a weak D match, TRBD2 (6 bases). There are 16 residues in the CDR3. The germline gives CDR1 LNHDA, CDR2 SQIVND (reference sequence). V was pared by 0 bases and J by 3 bases, with 12 bases between.